What follows are 12 T cell receptor beta chains derived from one specimen sequenced in a study of T-cell reconstitution after alpha-beta-depleted transplantation in children. Library preparation (for TCRbeta) was performed with unique molecular identifiers. TCRdb re-analysed the PCR reads in MiXCR, keeping a single row per CDR3 protein. This table holds about 210,000 distinct CDR3 sequences, about a sixth found once. The starting material was PBMCs, mostly from graft donor cells, obtained 360 days after TCRalphabeta/CD19-depleted stem cell transplant. These receptors all come from a male patient aged 2 to 9 who had a stem cell transplant for acute lymphoblastic leukemia, so the T cells may come from the graft donor.

This clonotype was recorded a few times. The chain couples TRBV6-2 or TRBV6-3 to TRBJ2-3, with D perhaps TRBD2 (7 bases). Germline CDR1 reads MNHEY; CDR2 reads SVGEGT. The CDR3 totals 20 residues. V lost 2 bases to trimming and J lost 4 bases, with 28 bases between them. DNA of the CDR3: TGTGCCAGCAGTTACACCCATCTTAGCCGGGGGGCCCAACGGGCAGATACGCAGTATTTT. Translating gives CASSYTHLSRGAQRADTQYF.

This chain uses TRBV3-1 with TRBJ2-6; TRBD1 matches 8 bases. With V trimmed by 1 base and J by 0 bases, 14 bases remained unmatched. The CDR3 contains 21 residues. CDR1 LGHDT and CDR2 YNNKEL come from the germline V gene (reference sequence). This chain's CDR3 is CASSQVWQPGQVFSGANVLTF. In DNA, the CDR3 is TGTGCCAGCAGCCAAGTGTGGCAACCGGGACAGGTCTTCTCTGGGGCCAACGTCCTGACTTTC.

This clonotype was counted a few times. V is TRBV5-1 and J is TRBJ1-1; weak D call: TRBD1 (5 bases). Germline V CDR1 and CDR2: SGHRS, YFSETQ. The CDR3 covers 14 residues. V dropped 5 bases and J dropped 0 bases, with 11 bases sitting between them. The CDR3 DNA reads as TGCGCCAGCAGAAAAGACAGCCTGAACACTGAAGCTTTCTTT. It codes for CASRKDSLNTEAFF.

Regarding this clonotype: A read error may produce the germline difference seen at one junction end. This rearrangement joins TRBV5-1 to TRBJ2-7, with a tentative D call TRBD1 (6 bases). Germline CDR1 reads SGHRS; CDR2 reads YFSETQ. The CDR3 loop spans 15 amino acids. CDR3 nucleotides: TGCGCCAGCATCTTGTTAGCAGGGGATCCCTACGAGCAGTACTTC. Translation: CASILLAGDPYEQYF.

The chain uses TRBV7-6 and TRBJ2-3, with D uncertain. Trimming took off 1 base at V and 5 bases at J, with 7 bases between the two ends. There are 13 residues in the CDR3. The germline CDR1 and CDR2 sequences are SGHVS and FNYEAQ. CDR3: CASSLVFGDTQYF. CDR3 in DNA: TGTGCCAGCAGCTTAGTCTTCGGAGATACGCAGTATTTT.

In this sample, this clonotype turned up a few times. For the CDR3, the DNA is TGTGCCAGCAACACCCCCAGCGGGGGGGCAGATACGCAGTATTTT. It codes for CASNTPSGGADTQYF. The rearrangement uses TRBV7-9 and TRBJ2-3; 10 bases map to TRBD2. The trim removed 7 bases at V and 4 bases at J, leaving 8 bases unmatched. CDR3 size: 15 residues. Germline V gives CDR1 SEHNR, CDR2 FQNEAQ (reference sequence). Full variable domain (rest looked up from reference TRBV7-9 and TRBJ2-3): DTGVSQNPRHKITKRGQNVTFRCDPISEHNRLYWYRQTLGQGPEFLTYFQNEAQLEKSRLLSDRFSAERPKGSFSTLEIQRTEQGDSAMYLCASNTPSGGADTQYFGPGTRLTVL.

To note about this clonotype: The conserved closing phenylalanine or tryptophan is absent in this CDR3, likely reflecting a read error. The rearrangement links TRBV28 to TRBJ2-3, with 10 bases that match TRBD2. The trim removed 9 bases at V and 2 bases at J, leaving 2 bases unmatched. The germline gives CDR1 MDHEN, CDR2 SYDVKM. The CDR3 covers 13 residues. CDR3 protein: CASSGGSTDTQYY. The CDR3 DNA follows: TGTGCCAGTAGCGGGGGGTCCACAGATACGCAGTATTAT.

The gene calls are TRBV9 and TRBJ2-1; D remains unclear. The germline gives CDR1 SGDLS, CDR2 YYNGEE. Trimming shortened V by 0 bases and J by 4 bases, and 11 bases separated the two germline ends. CDR3 length equals 15 residues. CDR3 region: CASSVAGGPYNEQFF. The CDR3 DNA sequence: TGTGCCAGCAGCGTAGCGGGCGGCCCATACAATGAGCAGTTCTTC.

The genes are TRBV7-6 and TRBJ2-1; 14 nucleotides line up with TRBD2. The CDR3 consists of 17 residues. The germline V gene encodes CDR1 SGHVS and CDR2 FNYEAQ. V shed 4 bases, J shed 7 bases, and the junction held 9 bases outside the gene matches. In DNA form, the CDR3 reads TGTGCCAGCAGCTCCCGACTAGCGGGGGGGTTCATGAATGAGCAGTTCTTC. It is translated as CASSSRLAGGFMNEQFF.

V is TRBV10-3 and J is TRBJ1-2, with a possible D match to TRBD1 (6 bases). The CDR3 extends over 16 amino acids. Germline values: CDR1 ENHRY, CDR2 SYGVKD. Deletions cut 2 bases from V and 4 bases from J, with 17 bases between. In DNA, the CDR3 is TGTGCCATCAGTGAGCTACAGGGCTTGGAGGGCTATGGCTACACCTTC. Amino acid sequence: CAISELQGLEGYGYTF.

The gene calls are TRBV5-1 and TRBJ1-1, with D perhaps TRBD1 (5 bases). The V gene's germline CDR1 is SGHRS and CDR2 YFSETQ. The CDR3 has 14 amino acids. Trimming took off 0 bases at V and 3 bases at J, with 9 bases between the two ends. As DNA, the CDR3 is TGCGCCAGCAGCTTGGATGGGGGGTACACTGAAGCTTTCTTT. Its translation: CASSLDGGYTEAFF.

This clonotype was observed at least ten times. The gene calls are TRBV12-3 or TRBV12-4 and TRBJ1-5; 8 nucleotides line up with TRBD1. Unmatched junction bases numbered 10, after V lost 5 bases and J lost 7 bases. This CDR3 region has 15 residues. CDR3 residues: CASSKGVTGAQPQHF. The CDR3 DNA is TGTGCCAGCAGTAAAGGGGTGACAGGGGCACAGCCCCAGCATTTT.